These 6 T cell receptor beta chains share one sample of origin, sequenced in a study of sequential checkpoint blockade in melanoma. Noted treatment: randomized to nivolumab then ipilimumab (arm A) or the reverse (arm B). The repertoire was sequenced with immunoSEQ multiplex PCR; TCRdb's copy has only in-frame clones and lacks some. The sample consists of around 20,000 clones, 70% to 80% of them appearing once. The starting material was CD8+ T cells sorted from blood (inferred from file names), obtained from a patient given nivolumab and ipilimumab in sequence. All receptors derive from a human donor with melanoma.

The rearrangement links TRBV2 to TRBJ2-7; D is perhaps TRBD1 (5 bases). Trimming shortened V by 1 base and J by 1 base, and 8 bases separated the two germline ends. Germline V gives CDR1 SNHLY, CDR2 FYNNEI. The CDR3 is 14 residues long. This chain's CDR3 is CASSEEPGSYEQYF. The CDR3 nucleotides are TGTGCCAGCAGTGAAGAGCCAGGGTCCTACGAGCAGTACTTC.

The chain recombines TRBV14 with TRBJ2-7, with D possibly being TRBD2 (5 bases). This CDR3 region has 12 residues. Germline assignment: CDR1 SGHDN and CDR2 FVKESK. V was clipped by 3 bases and J by 6 bases, with 9 bases between them. For the CDR3, the DNA is TGTGCCAGCAGCCAGGTGAGCGGCGAGCAGTACTTC. It translates to CASSQVSGEQYF.

The rearrangement joins TRBV19 to TRBJ2-6; no clear D. Germline V gene data show CDR1 as LNHDA and CDR2 as SQIVND (reference sequence). This CDR3 contains 17 residues. V lost 1 base, J lost 0 bases, and 10 bases lay in between. CDR3 sequence reads: CASSIGSTISGANVLTF. The CDR3 DNA reads TGTGCCAGTAGTATAGGTAGTACCATCTCTGGGGCCAACGTCCTGACTTTC. Complete variable domain (other parts from reference TRBV19 and TRBJ2-6): DGGITQSPKYLFRKEGQNVTLSCEQNLNHDAMYWYRQDPGQGLRLIYYSQIVNDFQKGDIAEGYSVSREKKESFPLTVTSAQKNPTAFYLCASSIGSTISGANVLTFGAGSRLTVL.

The chain uses TRBV5-4 and TRBJ2-7, with TRBD2 matching 12 bases. Losses at the gene ends were 0 bases for V and 4 bases for J; bases not matched to a gene: 5. The CDR3 is 16 amino acids. The germline V gene encodes CDR1 SGHNT and CDR2 YYREEE (reference sequence). In DNA form, the CDR3 reads TGTGCCAGCAGCTTGGCGACTAGCGGGAGATGGTACGAGCAGTACTTC. Its translation is CASSLATSGRWYEQYF.

This clone was detected once. This chain links TRBV11-2 with TRBJ1-1; 8 bases match TRBD1. Germline V gives CDR1 SGHAT, CDR2 FQNNGV. V was clipped by 4 bases and J by 6 bases; unmatched bases: 7. The CDR3 contains 14 residues. The CDR3 region has the DNA TGTGCCAGCAGCTCCCCGGACAGGGTACCTGAAGCTTTCTTT. Translated, it gives CASSSPDRVPEAFF.

The chain employs TRBV9 and TRBJ2-7; maybe TRBD2 (5 bases). The CDR3 length is 13 residues. The germline V gene encodes CDR1 SGDLS and CDR2 YYNGEE. V was cut by 3 bases and J by 3 bases, with 10 bases left in between. The CDR3 DNA follows: TGTGCCAGCAGCGGGGGAGCGGACTACGAGCAGTACTTC. Translated: CASSGGADYEQYF.